A selection of T cell receptor beta chains follows, all from one sample in a study of technical replicates of blood from several donors. Libraries were prepared by immunoSEQ multiplex PCR; TCRdb keeps only in-frame clonotypes and omits some of them. This table holds roughly 72,000 clones, roughly 96% found once. Sequencing was performed on T cells isolated from PBMCs. These receptors were obtained from a human donor in good health. CDR3s include the opening cysteine and the closing phenylalanine or tryptophan. The D gene is left open where the match is weak. A row's size may be missing; if present it is once, few, many or a size class.

D,size,J,V,DNA,CDR3
TRBD1,-,TRBJ2-3,TRBV5-5,TGTGCCAGCAGATTAGGCTGGACAGGACTCACAGATACGCAGTATTTT,CASRLGWTGLTDTQYF
-,-,TRBJ2-3,TRBV10-2,TGCGCCAGCCGCGACTGGACGGGGGTCTTAGATACGCAGTATTTT,CASRDWTGVLDTQYF
TRBD1,-,TRBJ1-2,TRBV28,TGTGCCAGCTCAGGGGGCGGCTACACCTTC,CASSGGGYTF
TRBD1,-,TRBJ1-5,TRBV6-1,TGTGCCAGCAGTGAAGGACAGGGGGCGCTTAATCAGCCCCAGCATTTT,CASSEGQGALNQPQHF
-,-,TRBJ1-5,TRBV7-8,TGTGCCAGCAGCTTAGAGGGACAAATCAATCAGCCCCAGCATTTT,CASSLEGQINQPQHF
-,-,TRBJ2-5,TRBV6-1,TGTGCCAGCACTTATGGGGGGGGCTGGGAGACCCAGTACTTC,CASTYGGGWETQYF
-,-,TRBJ1-5,TRBV6-6,TGTGCCAGCAGCCGTACAGGGCAGCAGCCCCAGCATTTT,CASSRTGQQPQHF
-,once,TRBJ1-1,TRBV5-1,TGCGCCAGCAGCCCGGGGTCGGCGGAGAACACTGAAGCTTTCTTT,CASSPGSAENTEAFF
-,-,TRBJ2-7,TRBV19,TGTGCCAGTAGTAAGACAGATCGATACGAGCAGTACTTC,CASSKTDRYEQYF
-,-,TRBJ1-1,TRBV11-3,TGTGCCAGCAGCGCGAACAGACAGGACCTTCGGGGCGGCACTGAAGCTTTCTTT,CASSANRQDLRGGTEAFF
TRBD2,-,TRBJ2-2,TRBV4-1,TGCGCCAGCAGCCAAGATCAGCCGGGAGGAGGGTACACCGGGGAGCTGTTTTTT,CASSQDQPGGGYTGELFF
-,-,TRBJ1-4,TRBV6-6,TGTGCCAGCAGTCACCTTCAGGAAATAGGTGAAAAACTGTTTTTT,CASSHLQEIGEKLFF